This TCR beta chain was captured in a study of T cells in Graves' hyperthyroidism and ophthalmopathy. This clonotype was seen ten or more times. RNA transcripts gave rise to amplified TCR beta CDR3 regions. During a first-round RT-PCR of the TCR CDR3, the HTBI primer set was used. TCRdb ran MiXCR on the multiplex PCR reads and lists one entry per CDR3 protein. The table lists hundreds of thousands of distinct CDR3 sequences, less than 30% of them singletons. Germline lookup yields CDR1 LNHDA and CDR2 SQIVND (reference sequence). CDR3 length: 15 amino acids. V lost 6 bases and J lost 5; bases outside the gene matches: 8.

The chain links TRBV19 to TRBJ1-2; the match to TRBD1 covers 11 bases. The sequence was collected from a man aged 35 to 55 with Graves' hyperthyroidism that later progressed to Graves' ophthalmopathy. Specimen: blood. DNA for the CDR3: TGTGCCAGTAGCTCTGGGACAGGGGGATGGTATGGCTACACCTTC. Translating gives CASSSGTGGWYGYTF.